Each of the 22 T cell receptor beta chains below was sequenced from the same sample in a study of blood T cell repertoires in COVID-19. Sequenced by immunoSEQ multiplex PCR; TCRdb stores in-frame clones only, minus some. Counted here are approximately 400,000 clones, 81% occurring once; the ten biggest clones make up about 1%. Sequencing used peripheral blood. The receptors come from a human donor with acute or convalescent COVID-19. The donor label of this sample is uncertain.

The chain is built from TRBV6-1 and TRBJ2-6; D gene uncertain. The V end was cut by 2 bases, the J end by 1 base, with 6 bases between. This CDR3 region has 15 residues. Germline CDR1 reads MNHNS; CDR2 reads SASEGT. The CDR3 DNA reads TGTGCCAGCAGTGAACAGTTTTCTGGGGCCAACGTCCTGACTTTC. Its protein product is CASSEQFSGANVLTF.

This rearrangement joins TRBV5-1 to TRBJ1-5; 7 bases align to TRBD1. V shed 2 bases and J 3 bases; nucleotides not matched to a gene: 2. Germline lookup yields CDR1 SGHRS and CDR2 YFSETQ. This CDR3 contains 14 residues. The CDR3 sequence: CASSFTGDNQPQHF. Here the CDR3 DNA reads TGCGCCAGCAGCTTTACAGGGGACAATCAGCCCCAGCATTTT.

V is TRBV5-1 and J is TRBJ2-1, with 8 bases aligning to TRBD2. The CDR3 runs to 17 residues. V was pared by 2 bases and J by 3 bases, with 10 bases of the junction left unmatched. Per germline, CDR1 SGHRS and CDR2 YFSETQ. The CDR3 DNA follows: TGCGCCAGCAGCTTCGAACGCCAAGGGACTAGCTACAATGAGCAGTTCTTC. Translating it yields CASSFERQGTSYNEQFF. The variable domain in full, with the rest retrieved from reference TRBV5-1 and TRBJ2-1, is KAGVTQTPRYLIKTRGQQVTLSCSPISGHRSVSWYQQTPGQGLQFLFEYFSETQRNKGNFPGRFSGRQFSNSRSEMNVSTLELGDSALYLCASSFERQGTSYNEQFFGPGTRLTVL.

The rearrangement joins TRBV2 to TRBJ2-1; 9 bases match TRBD1. The CDR3 extends over 14 amino acids. The germline CDR1 and CDR2 sequences are SNHLY and FYNNEI. Trimming at V came to 6 bases and at J to 8 bases, leaving 8 bases not matched to a gene. CDR3 in amino acids: CASRNRDRVDEQFF. The CDR3 DNA follows: TGTGCCAGCAGAAACCGGGACAGGGTGGATGAGCAGTTCTTC.

The CDR3 loop is CASSYRDSNYGYTF. The CDR3 nucleotides read TGTGCCAGCAGCTATCGGGACAGTAACTATGGCTACACCTTC. The chain employs TRBV7-9 and TRBJ1-2; 7 bases map to TRBD1. V lost 4 bases, J lost 1 base, and 3 bases stayed unmatched. Looked up from germline, CDR1 is SEHNR and CDR2 is FQNEAQ (reference sequence). CDR3 size: 14 residues.

V usage is TRBV12-5 and J usage is TRBJ2-1, with TRBD1 identical over 10 bases. CDR1 is LGHNT and CDR2 is FRNRAP in the germline V gene. Trimming cost V 4 bases and J 10 bases; bases outside gene matches: 16. This CDR3 spans 17 amino acids. DNA for the CDR3: TGTGCTAGTGGTTCTTGGGCGCGGGGACAGGGGCAAGGGGAGCAGTTCTTC. It specifies CASGSWARGQGQGEQFF.

The gene calls are TRBV27 and TRBJ1-1; D is ambiguous. Per the germline V gene, CDR1 is MNHEY and CDR2 is SMNVEV (reference sequence). CDR3 length equals 13 residues. Trimming removed 2 bases from V and 6 bases from J, with 10 bases in between. The CDR3 bases are TGTGCCAGCAGTTTAGTATATGAGGCTGAAGCTTTCTTT. Its translation is CASSLVYEAEAFF.

The chain links TRBV2 to TRBJ2-2, with D perhaps matching TRBD2 (5 bases). Germline CDR1 is SNHLY and CDR2 is FYNNEI. The CDR3 has 16 amino acids. V was pared by 4 bases and J by 6 bases, with 18 bases between. CDR3 in amino acids: CASSVMGSGSAGELFF. The CDR3 nucleotides read TGTGCCAGCAGTGTGATGGGTTCGGGATCGGCCGGGGAGCTGTTTTTT.

This clone has just one count. The rearrangement uses TRBV30 and TRBJ1-5; TRBD1 agrees at 8 bases. CDR3 size: 14 residues. V dropped 0 bases and J dropped 7; count of bases not matched to a gene: 5. Per the germline V gene, CDR1 is GTSNPN and CDR2 is SVGIG (reference sequence). This CDR3 reads CAWSVGQGIQPQHF. CDR3 nucleotide sequence: TGTGCCTGGAGTGTCGGACAGGGCATCCAGCCCCAGCATTTT.

This CDR3 reads CASSAPGQGARAHGYTF. CDR3 nucleotide sequence: TGTGCCAGCAGTGCCCCCGGACAGGGGGCACGAGCACATGGCTACACCTTC. The chain links TRBV28 to TRBJ1-2; 11 bases match TRBD1. The CDR3 extends over 17 amino acids. V trimming: 5 bases; J trimming: 6 bases; junction bases outside the gene matches: 14. Germline CDR1 and CDR2: MDHEN and SYDVKM.

J is TRBJ1-2 and V is TRBV2, with TRBD1 matching over 7 bases. Per the germline V gene, CDR1 is SNHLY and CDR2 is FYNNEI. This CDR3 comprises 12 residues. V was pared by 6 bases and J by 11 bases, with 9 bases of the junction left unmatched. The CDR3 coding sequence is TGTGCCAGCAGATGGGACAGTGGAGGGTACACCTTC. Amino acid sequence: CASRWDSGGYTF.

The CDR3 coding sequence is TGTGCCAGCAGTTTGGAGGGGGCGGATGGCTACACCTTC. It yields the protein CASSLEGADGYTF. The V gene is TRBV6-5, the J gene TRBJ1-2; 7 positions agree with TRBD1. Germline CDR1 is MNHEY and CDR2 is SVGAGI. Germline trimming cut 4 bases from V and 6 bases from J; bases unmatched to any gene: 5. This CDR3 has 13 amino acids.

This clone was picked up a small number of times. The V call is TRBV5-1, the J call TRBJ2-5; 8 bases match TRBD2. The trim removed 8 bases at V and 5 bases at J, leaving 26 bases unmatched. Germline-derived CDR1 and CDR2 are SGHRS and YFSETQ. The CDR3 is 19 amino acids. The CDR3 DNA reads as TGCGCCAGGCCACCCGGGCGGGAGGTTCGGGGGAGCGGGGGCGAGACCCAGTACTTC. Translated, it gives CARPPGREVRGSGGETQYF.

V is TRBV12-3 or TRBV12-4 and J is TRBJ1-1, with D maybe TRBD1 (5 bases). The CDR3 consists of 12 residues. V was cut by 5 bases and J by 7 bases, with 11 bases left in between. CDR3 nucleotides: TGTGCCAGCAGTCTGCGGGACGGTGAAGCTTTCTTT. Protein product: CASSLRDGEAFF.

V and J are TRBV28 and TRBJ1-5; D uncertain. Germline V gives CDR1 MDHEN, CDR2 SYDVKM. Trimming stripped 3 bases from V and 2 bases from J, with 11 bases between. This CDR3 is built from 15 residues. The CDR3 nucleotides read TGTGCCAGCAGTTTTCCCGGGAGTCGCAATCAGCCCCAGCATTTT. It translates to CASSFPGSRNQPQHF.

The CDR3 region has the DNA TGTGCCAGCAGCGTGGGACTAGCGGGGGGGCAAGAGACCCAGTACTTC. Translated, it gives CASSVGLAGGQETQYF. The chain is built from TRBV2 and TRBJ2-5; the match to TRBD2 covers 16 bases. CDR3 length: 16 amino acids. CDR1 and CDR2 from the germline V gene are SNHLY and FYNNEI. The V and J ends lost 6 bases and 2 bases, in that order; junction bases with no gene match: 3. The full variable domain, its missing parts supplied by reference TRBV2 and TRBJ2-5, is EPEVTQTPSHQVTQMGQEVILRCVPISNHLYFYWYRQILGQKVEFLVSFYNNEISEKSEIFDDQFSVERPDGSNFTLKIRSTKLEDSAMYFCASSVGLAGGQETQYFGPGTRLLVL.

On this clone itself: Germline and junction disagree at one end, which may indicate a read error. In the same sample, other DNA sequences code for this CDR3. The rearrangement joins TRBV13 to TRBJ2-1, with D perhaps matching TRBD2 (7 bases). The CDR3 is made up of 16 amino acids. In germline, CDR1 is PRHDT, CDR2 FYEKMQ (reference sequence). The CDR3 spells CASKGVGLADYNEQFF. In DNA, the CDR3 is TGTGCCAGCAAGGGGGTGGGGCTAGCGGACTACAATGAGCAATTCTTC. Full variable domain (remainder filled in from reference TRBV13 and TRBJ2-1): AAGVIQSPRHLIKEKRETATLKCYPIPRHDTVYWYQQGPGQDPQFLISFYEKMQSDKGSIPDRFSAQQFSDYHSELNMSSLELGDSALYFCASKGVGLADYNEQFFGPGTRLTVL.

This clone was picked up one time. The V call is TRBV3-1 (or the pseudogene TRBV3-2), the J call TRBJ1-2; 8 bases fit TRBD1. This CDR3 is built from 14 residues. Germline CDR1 reads LGHDT; CDR2 reads YNNKEL (reference sequence). J lost 8 bases, V lost 4 bases, and 9 bases had no gene match. The CDR3 is CASSRYSGGRGYTF. CDR3 nucleotides: TGTGCCAGCAGCCGATACTCAGGGGGCAGGGGCTACACCTTC.

This chain uses TRBV9 with TRBJ1-3, with a weak D call TRBD1 (5 bases). There are 14 residues in the CDR3. CDR1 and CDR2 (germline): SGDLS, YYNGEE. V gave up 0 bases and J gave up 4 bases, with 8 bases separating them. CDR3 nucleotide sequence: TGTGCCAGCAGCGTAGTGTCAGGGGGAAACACCATATATTTT. Translation: CASSVVSGGNTIYF.

DNA for the CDR3: TGCGCCAGCAGTGACCGCACCGGTAAATTCAACTACGAGCAGTACTTC. Its protein is CASSDRTGKFNYEQYF. This chain joins TRBV10-1 and TRBJ2-7; the D is unclear. The CDR3 contains 16 residues. The V end lost 3 bases, the J end lost 3 bases, and 18 bases lay between the germline ends. CDR1 and CDR2 (germline): WNHNN, SYGVQD (reference sequence).

The sample holds a few counts of this clone. The rearrangement joins TRBV6-6 to TRBJ2-7; no clear D gene. Per germline, CDR1 MNHNY and CDR2 SVGAGI (reference sequence). This CDR3 is built from 11 residues. V was cut by 4 bases and J by 7 bases, with 8 bases left in between. CDR3 loop: CASSLKQEQYF. The CDR3 DNA is TGTGCCAGCAGTTTGAAGCAAGAGCAGTACTTC.

Comment on this clone: The same CDR3 can be traced to other DNA sequences in this sample. The J gene is TRBJ2-1, the V gene TRBV12-3 or TRBV12-4; D perhaps matches TRBD1 (5 bases). The V end lost 5 bases, the J end lost 7 bases, and 9 bases lay between the germline ends. The CDR3 loop spans 12 amino acids. The CDR3 bases are TGTGCCAGCAGTCCCTCAGGGAATGAGCAGTTCTTC. Translating gives CASSPSGNEQFF.